One sample yielded the 27 T cell receptor beta chains listed below, sequenced in a study of cytomegalovirus exposure and HLA in healthy donors. 13 Jbeta primers and 60 Vbeta primers were used for the PCR. Generated by immunoSEQ multiplex PCR, the TCRdb table keeps only in-frame clones and is missing some. The profile shows fewer than 200,000 clones, 65% to 90% of them singletons. Sequences were obtained from PBMCs. All receptors come from a human donor in good health.

The V and J genes are TRBV7-6 and TRBJ1-6; D is unclear. Germline V gives CDR1 SGHVS, CDR2 FNYEAQ. Trimming removed 5 bases from V and 6 bases from J, with 11 bases in between. There are 14 residues in the CDR3. The CDR3 DNA reads TGTGCCAGCAGCCCTTTAGCCCCTAATTCACCCCTCCACTTT. Encoded protein: CASSPLAPNSPLHF.

The chain joins TRBV5-1 to TRBJ2-5; 7 bases are a match to TRBD2. This CDR3 has 15 residues. CDR1 SGHRS and CDR2 YFSETQ come from the germline V gene. V lost 1 base, J lost 2 bases, and 5 bases stayed unmatched. DNA of the CDR3: TGCGCCAGCAGCTTGCAGTTACTAGCGCAAGAGACCCAGTACTTC. This sequence encodes CASSLQLLAQETQYF.

The rearrangement uses TRBV10-3 and TRBJ2-2; D possibly corresponds to TRBD2 (5 bases). Germline-derived CDR1 and CDR2 are ENHRY and SYGVKD. The CDR3 has 12 residues. The V end lost 8 bases, the J end lost 6 bases, and 10 bases lay between the germline ends. CDR3 loop: CAIRPGAGELFF. The CDR3 nucleotides read TGTGCCATCCGCCCCGGGGCCGGGGAGCTGTTTTTT.

The chain is built from TRBV7-2 and TRBJ2-5, with D tentatively TRBD1 (5 bases). Germline assignment: CDR1 SGHTA and CDR2 FQGNSA. This CDR3 contains 16 residues. Trimming stripped 3 bases from V and 4 bases from J, with 18 bases between. The DNA of the CDR3 is TGTGCCAGCAGCTTGGTCGTGGCAGGGCTTCTAGAGACCCAGTACTTC. It yields the protein CASSLVVAGLLETQYF.

The chain uses TRBV9 and TRBJ2-3; possible D gene TRBD2, 6 bases. The germline CDR1 and CDR2 sequences are SGDLS and YYNGEE. V gave up 0 bases and J gave up 4 bases, with 15 bases separating them. The CDR3 covers 16 residues. CDR3 loop: CASSVATGTQSDTQYF. In DNA, the CDR3 is TGTGCCAGCAGCGTAGCTACCGGGACTCAGTCAGATACGCAGTATTTT. The full variable domain, with the rest looked up from reference TRBV9 and TRBJ2-3, is DSGVTQTPKHLITATGQRVTLRCSPRSGDLSVYWYQQSLDQGLQFLIQYYNGEERAKGNILERFSAQQFPDLHSELNLSSLELGDSALYFCASSVATGTQSDTQYFGPGTRLTVL.

The chain joins TRBV5-1 to TRBJ1-3; D remains unclear. Between the trimmed V and J ends, which lost 1 base and 3 bases, there was a span of 8 bases. Per germline, CDR1 SGHRS and CDR2 YFSETQ. CDR3 size: 14 residues. CDR3 amino acids: CASSLQEGGNTIYF. The CDR3 DNA sequence: TGCGCCAGCAGCTTGCAAGAGGGTGGAAACACCATATATTTT.

This clone was picked up one time. The V call is TRBV7-2, the J call TRBJ2-2; TRBD2 might be the D (5 bases). The ends were cut back, 2 bases at V and 9 bases at J, with 22 bases in the middle. The germline V gene encodes CDR1 SGHTA and CDR2 FQGNSA. This CDR3 region has 17 residues. CDR3 region: CASSLISRVRVPWELFF. The CDR3 DNA reads as TGTGCCAGCAGCTTAATTTCGAGAGTGAGGGTACCGTGGGAGCTGTTTTTT.

The V gene is TRBV6-5, the J gene TRBJ2-7; 7 nucleotides match TRBD2. The CDR3 has 13 residues. CDR1 and CDR2 (germline): MNHEY, SVGAGI. The ends lost 4 bases at V and 3 bases at J; junction bases unmatched: 3. CDR3 protein: CASSSGGYYEQYF. The CDR3 DNA reads TGTGCCAGCAGTTCGGGAGGCTACTACGAGCAGTACTTC.

The chain uses TRBV7-2 and TRBJ2-1, with 7 bases lining up with TRBD2. V shed 5 bases, J shed 2 bases, and the junction held 6 bases outside the gene matches. The CDR3 totals 15 residues. CDR1 and CDR2 from the germline V gene are SGHTA and FQGNSA. The CDR3: CASSQRGGTYNEQFF. In DNA form, the CDR3 reads TGTGCCAGCAGCCAGCGGGGTGGCACCTACAATGAGCAGTTCTTC.

CDR3 loop: CASSVDPGETQYF. CDR3 in DNA: TGTGCCAGCAGCGTAGACCCCGGGGAGACCCAGTACTTC. The gene calls are TRBV7-2 and TRBJ2-5; D is unresolved. V lost 5 bases and J lost 5, with 12 bases in between. Germline V lookup: CDR1 SGHTA, CDR2 FQGNSA. The CDR3 has 13 residues.

The chain couples TRBV11-2 to TRBJ2-1, with no clear D. Germline V lookup: CDR1 SGHAT, CDR2 FQNNGV. The CDR3 has 13 amino acids. V gave up 2 bases and J gave up 9 bases, with 11 bases separating them. The CDR3 protein is CASSLFQDGEQFF. The CDR3 nucleotides are TGTGCCAGCAGCTTATTTCAGGATGGTGAGCAGTTCTTC.

The genes are TRBV7-6 and TRBJ1-4; D may be TRBD1 (6 bases). Deletions cut 5 bases from V and 8 bases from J, with 18 bases between. This CDR3 is 15 amino acids long. CDR1 is SGHVS and CDR2 is FNYEAQ in the germline V gene. The CDR3 here is CASSKQGGLGEKLFF. For the CDR3, the DNA is TGTGCCAGCAGCAAACAGGGAGGGCTGGGCGAAAAACTGTTTTTT.

The gene calls are TRBV5-6 and TRBJ1-3; D is unresolved. The CDR3 sequence is 15 residues long. From germline, CDR1 is SGHDT and CDR2 YYEEEE. Trimming removed 0 bases at V and 0 bases at J, with 7 bases between. The DNA of the CDR3 is TGTGCCAGCAGCTTGGTTCGGGACTCTGGAAACACCATATATTTT. Translated, it gives CASSLVRDSGNTIYF.

The V and J genes are TRBV7-2 and TRBJ2-1, with a tentative D call TRBD2 (6 bases). Trimming left V 3 bases short and J 9 bases short, with 9 bases between. Germline-derived CDR1 and CDR2 are SGHTA and FQGNSA. The CDR3 is 12 amino acids. CDR3 residues: CASSFGGGEQFF. The CDR3 DNA is TGTGCCAGCAGCTTTGGGGGAGGTGAGCAGTTCTTC.

The rearrangement uses TRBV5-1 and TRBJ2-1; 8 bases match TRBD1. V lost 4 bases and J lost 0; bases outside the gene matches: 3. CDR1 and CDR2 (germline): SGHRS, YFSETQ. This CDR3 region has 15 residues. In DNA, the CDR3 is TGCGCCAGCAGCCCCACAGGGGGCTCCTACAATGAGCAGTTCTTC. This sequence encodes CASSPTGGSYNEQFF.

This chain joins TRBV10-3 and TRBJ2-1; TRBD1 agrees at 10 bases. V trimming: 6 bases; J trimming: 7 bases; junction bases outside the gene matches: 12. This CDR3 contains 16 residues. CDR1 is ENHRY and CDR2 is SYGVKD in the germline V gene. The CDR3: CAIRVEDRGLRNEQFF. In DNA form, the CDR3 reads TGTGCCATCAGGGTCGAAGACAGGGGGCTTAGGAATGAGCAGTTCTTC.

The chain employs TRBV29-1 and TRBJ1-2, with TRBD1 as a possible D gene (5 bases). V was clipped by 1 base and J by 2 bases, with 8 bases between them. The germline CDR1 and CDR2 sequences are SQVTM and ANQGSEA. This CDR3 region has 13 residues. Here the CDR3 DNA reads TGCAGCGTTGAAGCCGGGGGGAACTATGGCTACACCTTC. It codes for CSVEAGGNYGYTF.

J is TRBJ2-7 and V is TRBV10-3, with D possibly being TRBD1 (6 bases). The CDR3 is made up of 14 amino acids. From germline, CDR1 is ENHRY and CDR2 SYGVKD. V was clipped by 4 bases and J by 0 bases, with 10 bases between them. CDR3 amino acids: CAISATGSSYEQYF. The CDR3 nucleotides are TGTGCCATCAGTGCGACAGGCAGCTCCTACGAGCAGTACTTC.

The rearrangement joins TRBV9 to TRBJ1-6; 7 nucleotides match TRBD1. The trim removed 3 bases at V and 10 bases at J, leaving 10 bases unmatched. Germline V CDR1 and CDR2: SGDLS, YYNGEE. This CDR3 region has 15 residues. The CDR3: CASSGKTGPRSPLHF. The DNA of the CDR3 is TGTGCCAGCAGCGGGAAGACAGGGCCCCGCTCACCCCTCCACTTT.

This clone appeared once. The chain recombines TRBV7-3 with TRBJ2-1; 11 nucleotides match TRBD2. This CDR3 has 16 residues. With V trimmed by 4 bases and J by 0 bases, 2 bases remained unmatched. The germline V gene encodes CDR1 SGHTA and CDR2 FQGTGA. The DNA of the CDR3 is TGTGCCAGCAGCTCGACTAGCGGGGCCTCCTACAATGAGCAGTTCTTC. Translation: CASSSTSGASYNEQFF.

The V and J genes are TRBV6-5 and TRBJ2-3, with D maybe TRBD1 (5 bases). This CDR3 is 12 amino acids long. Germline CDR1 and CDR2: MNHEY and SVGAGI. V gave up 6 bases and J gave up 4 bases, with 8 bases separating them. The CDR3 region is CASRAGPDTQYF. CDR3 in DNA: TGTGCCAGCAGAGCAGGGCCAGATACGCAGTATTTT.

The chain carries TRBV7-8 and TRBJ2-1; 13 bases map to TRBD2. CDR3 length: 17 residues. In germline, CDR1 is SGHVS, CDR2 FQNEAQ. Trimming took 5 bases from V and 10 from J; bases not matched to a gene: 14. The DNA for the CDR3 is TGTGCCAGCAGCCTTTGGACTAGCGGGGGCTCCCGAGGGGAGCAGTTCTTC. As protein: CASSLWTSGGSRGEQFF.

With regard to this clone: Other DNA sequences in this specimen translate into the identical CDR3. The chain has TRBV5-6 and TRBJ2-7; D remains unclear. Germline-derived CDR1 and CDR2 are SGHDT and YYEEEE. The CDR3 is made up of 12 amino acids. The ends were cut back, 1 base at V and 2 bases at J, with 4 bases in the middle. The CDR3 region is CASSLLPYEQYF. The DNA of the CDR3 is TGTGCCAGCAGCTTGCTACCCTACGAGCAGTACTTC.

Only a few counts were recorded for this clone. J is TRBJ1-1 and V is TRBV10-3, with 10 bases lining up with TRBD1. Trimming cost V 0 bases and J 1 base; bases outside gene matches: 5. The CDR3 extends over 17 amino acids. The germline V gene has CDR1 ENHRY and CDR2 SYGVKD. This CDR3 is CAISESTGGAGNTEAFF. The CDR3 region has the DNA TGTGCCATCAGTGAGTCGACAGGGGGCGCGGGGAACACTGAAGCTTTCTTT.

This chain uses TRBV7-9 with TRBJ2-7, with 8 bases aligning to TRBD1. The germline V gene has CDR1 SEHNR and CDR2 FQNEAQ (reference sequence). The CDR3 runs to 12 residues. Trimming removed 4 bases from V and 7 bases from J; junction bases left unmatched: 3. CDR3 residues: CASSWDRTEQYF. DNA for the CDR3: TGTGCCAGCAGCTGGGACAGGACGGAGCAGTACTTC.

The chain recombines TRBV4-3 with TRBJ1-3, with D unresolved. Germline V gene data show CDR1 as LGHNA and CDR2 as YSLEER. Trimming left V 4 bases short and J 0 bases short, with 13 bases between. The CDR3 sequence is 16 residues long. The CDR3 DNA sequence: TGCGCCAGCAGCCCGCGCCTGGAGGGCTCTGGAAACACCATATATTTT. Translating it yields CASSPRLEGSGNTIYF.

V gene TRBV7-9 combines with J gene TRBJ2-2; a possible D gene is TRBD1 (6 bases). V was pared by 3 bases and J by 0 bases, with 8 bases between. Germline V gene sequence: CDR1 SEHNR, CDR2 FQNEAQ (reference sequence). This CDR3 contains 15 residues. The CDR3 DNA sequence: TGTGCCAGCAGCTTGGGGGCAGCGAACACCGGGGAGCTGTTTTTT. It yields the protein CASSLGAANTGELFF.